A single sample gave rise to the 14 T cell receptor beta chains below, sequenced in a study of cytomegalovirus exposure and HLA in healthy donors (dated by TCRdb to the late 2010s). The method was the immunoSEQ multiplex PCR assay. The multiplex PCR relied on a mix of 60 forward primers for TCR Vbeta segments and 13 reverse primers for TCR Jbeta segments. Drawn from immuneACCESS, this table holds only the in-frame rearrangements with V and J called that TCRdb kept. Clones are partly lost; checked studies trace under half to an unresolved V gene and leave the rest unexplained. This sample is represented by 110,000 or so clones; roughly three quarters of them were singletons. About 5.7% of the sample is in the top ten clones. Material for sequencing was PBMCs. The receptors were sampled from a male donor in good health and CMV-seronegative.

This rearrangement joins TRBV5-5 to TRBJ1-5; the D is unclear. Germline V gives CDR1 SGHKS, CDR2 YYEKEE (reference sequence). V shed 1 base and J shed 4 bases, with 6 bases lying between them. The CDR3 extends over 13 amino acids. Here the CDR3 DNA reads TGTGCCAGCAGCTTGTCCGGGAATCAGCCCCAGCATTTT. Its translation: CASSLSGNQPQHF.

This chain joins TRBV15 and TRBJ2-1; TRBD2 aligns across 8 bases. V lost 1 base to trimming and J lost 6 bases; unmatched junction nucleotides: 8. The CDR3 is 16 amino acids. CDR1 is LNHNV and CDR2 is YYDKDF in the germline V gene (reference sequence). The DNA of the CDR3 is TGTGCCACCAGCAGAGTGAACGGGGGGGCGTTCAATGAGCAGTTCTTC. This codes for CATSRVNGGAFNEQFF.

The genes are TRBV7-2 and TRBJ2-2; 7 nucleotides match TRBD1. The CDR3 has 16 amino acids. Germline CDR1 is SGHTA and CDR2 is FQGNSA. V was pared by 0 bases and J by 0 bases, with 1 base of the junction left unmatched. Here the CDR3 reads CASSLAGTANTGELFF. CDR3 sequence (DNA): TGTGCCAGCAGCTTAGCCGGGACAGCGAACACCGGGGAGCTGTTTTTT.

This chain joins TRBV28 and TRBJ2-6, with D possibly matching TRBD2 (5 bases). CDR1 MDHEN and CDR2 SYDVKM come from the germline V gene. This CDR3 has 15 residues. V was pared by 3 bases and J by 0 bases, with 6 bases between. The CDR3 loop reads CASSFRGSGANVLTF. The CDR3 DNA follows: TGTGCCAGCAGTTTCCGGGGCTCTGGGGCCAACGTCCTGACTTTC.

The chain employs TRBV2 and TRBJ2-7; weak D call: TRBD1 (6 bases). Trimming took off 2 bases at V and 0 bases at J, with 14 bases between the two ends. Germline values: CDR1 SNHLY, CDR2 FYNNEI. CDR3 length: 16 residues. The CDR3 loop is CASSEHPGESSYEQYF. CDR3 DNA: TGTGCCAGCAGTGAACACCCAGGGGAGAGCTCCTACGAGCAGTACTTC.

This rearrangement joins TRBV7-3 to TRBJ2-2, with TRBD1 as a possible D gene (5 bases). Looked up from germline, CDR1 is SGHTA and CDR2 is FQGTGA. The ends were cut back, 3 bases at V and 5 bases at J, with 7 bases in the middle. The CDR3 runs to 13 residues. This chain's CDR3 is CASSFRVTGELFF. In nucleotides, the CDR3 is TGTGCCAGCAGCTTCAGGGTGACCGGGGAGCTGTTTTTT.

The chain carries TRBV5-1 and TRBJ2-5; 8 bases align to TRBD1. The V gene's germline CDR1 is SGHRS and CDR2 YFSETQ. J lost 8 bases, V lost 5 bases, and 8 bases had no gene match. The CDR3 length is 13 residues. CDR3 residues: CASRLTGEETQYF. The CDR3 nucleotides read TGCGCCAGCAGATTGACAGGGGAGGAAACCCAGTACTTC.

The DNA for the CDR3 is TGTGCCAGCAGCCAAGATAGGAAGGGACTAGGCACAGATACGCAGTATTTT. Amino acids: CASSQDRKGLGTDTQYF. The chain joins TRBV4-2 to TRBJ2-3; 8 nucleotides line up with TRBD2. Per the germline V gene, CDR1 is LGHNA and CDR2 is YNFKEQ. The CDR3 is 17 residues long. Germline trimming cut 0 bases from V and 1 base from J; bases unmatched to any gene: 6.

The chain joins TRBV14 to TRBJ2-1; D is undetermined. With 1 base removed from V and 4 bases from J, the gap between germline ends came to 8 bases. Germline-derived CDR1 and CDR2 are SGHDN and FVKESK. The CDR3 sequence is 14 residues long. The CDR3 DNA is TGTGCCAGCAGCCAAGTAGTTCGATACAATGAGCAGTTCTTC. Translation: CASSQVVRYNEQFF. Supplemented by reference TRBV14 and TRBJ2-1, the full variable domain reads EAGVTQFPSHSVIEKGQTVTLRCDPISGHDNLYWYRRVMGKEIKFLLHFVKESKQDESGMPNNRFLAERTGGTYSTLKVQPAELEDSGVYFCASSQVVRYNEQFFGPGTRLTVL.

The CDR3 bases are TGTGCCAGTAGTATAGTCGAGGATTCCGAGCAGTACTTC. Translating gives CASSIVEDSEQYF. This chain links TRBV19 with TRBJ2-7; D is unclear. Germline values: CDR1 LNHDA, CDR2 SQIVND (reference sequence). The CDR3 runs 13 residues. The V end lost 1 base, the J end lost 6 bases, and 10 bases lay between the germline ends. Full variable domain (remainder filled in from reference TRBV19 and TRBJ2-7): DGGITQSPKYLFRKEGQNVTLSCEQNLNHDAMYWYRQDPGQGLRLIYYSQIVNDFQKGDIAEGYSVSREKKESFPLTVTSAQKNPTAFYLCASSIVEDSEQYFGPGTRLTVT.

The chain is built from TRBV4-3 and TRBJ1-3; D gene unclear. Per germline, CDR1 LGHNA and CDR2 YSLEER. The CDR3 is 15 residues long. V lost 0 bases, J lost 4 bases, and 10 bases lay in between. The CDR3 region is CASSQDPGRGNTIYF. CDR3 nucleotides: TGCGCCAGCAGCCAAGATCCGGGGAGGGGAAACACCATATATTTT.

J is TRBJ1-2 and V is TRBV18; no definite D call. The V gene lost 2 bases and the J gene lost 6 bases, with 10 bases spanning the gap. Looked up from germline, CDR1 is KGHSH and CDR2 is LQKENI. This CDR3 region has 13 residues. The CDR3 sequence is CASSPRSQDGYTF. The DNA of the CDR3 is TGTGCCAGCTCACCAAGGTCTCAGGATGGCTACACCTTC.

A remark on this clone: The same CDR3 is also encoded by other DNA sequences in this sample. This chain connects TRBV15 to TRBJ2-7, with D unresolved. Germline lookup yields CDR1 LNHNV and CDR2 YYDKDF (reference sequence). This CDR3 is built from 15 residues. Trimming removed 0 bases from V and 0 bases from J, with 9 bases in between. The CDR3 nucleotides read TGTGCCACCAGCAGAGACAGGTTGTCCTCCTACGAGCAGTACTTC. It yields the protein CATSRDRLSSYEQYF.

The chain links TRBV28 to TRBJ1-2; TRBD1 aligns across 9 bases. CDR3 length equals 14 residues. The ends lost 8 bases at V and 6 bases at J; junction bases unmatched: 10. Germline assignment: CDR1 MDHEN and CDR2 SYDVKM. The CDR3 sequence: CASFTLGQGNGYTF. The CDR3 bases are TGTGCCAGCTTTACCTTGGGACAGGGAAATGGCTACACCTTC.